This is a list of T cell receptor beta chains from one sample in a study of CD8+ T cells in alopecia areata. Measured with immunoSEQ multiplex PCR; TCRdb has only the in-frame clones, and not every one. The table has about 180,000 clones, about 51% seen once. This specimen was CD8+ T cells sorted from blood, taken between weeks 51 and 54, from a patient treated with tofacitinib. Every receptor here comes from a human donor with alopecia areata. The CDR3 runs from the conserved cysteine through the conserved F or W. Fields, in order: V gene, D gene, clone size, J gene, CDR3 protein, CDR3 DNA. The D gene is left open where the match is weak. Size tells how often a clone was seen (once, few, many) or the class of an expanded clone, and some rows leave it out.

TRBV11-2	.	.	TRBJ2-5	CASSLDQETQYF	TGTGCCAGCAGCTTAGACCAAGAGACCCAGTACTTC
TRBV7-8	TRBD1	.	TRBJ1-6	CASSLASGQGYLPLHF	TGTGCCAGCAGCTTAGCTTCTGGACAGGGATATCTGCCCCTCCACTTT
TRBV29-1	TRBD1	.	TRBJ2-2	CSVAAGTGNGELFF	TGCAGCGTTGCTGCCGGGACAGGGAACGGGGAGCTGTTTTTT
TRBV4-1	.	.	TRBJ1-2	CASSQEMGYGYTF	TGCGCCAGCAGCCAAGAGATGGGGTATGGCTACACCTTC
TRBV10-2	TRBD1	.	TRBJ1-6	CASSESDREGSPLHF	TGCGCCAGCAGTGAGTCTGACAGGGAAGGATCACCCCTCCACTTT
TRBV12-5	TRBD2	few	TRBJ2-5	CASGTSGQETQYF	TGTGCTAGTGGGACTAGCGGTCAAGAGACCCAGTACTTC
TRBV6-5	TRBD2	.	TRBJ2-1	CASTAQRGYNEQFF	TGTGCCAGCACCGCCCAGCGGGGTTACAATGAGCAGTTCTTC
TRBV13	TRBD1	.	TRBJ1-2	CASWTGGEGAGYTF	TGTGCCAGCTGGACAGGGGGCGAAGGAGCTGGCTACACCTTC
TRBV6-5	.	.	TRBJ1-4	CASSYSLDREKLFF	TGTGCCAGCAGTTACTCCCTGGACCGTGAAAAACTGTTTTTT
TRBV4-1	.	.	TRBJ1-2	CASSQDPGRAGEGYTF	TGCGCCAGCAGCCAAGATCCAGGTCGGGCAGGGGAGGGCTACACCTTC
TRBV30	TRBD2	.	TRBJ2-1	CAWSVWRGSSYNEQFF	TGTGCCTGGAGTGTGTGGCGGGGGAGCTCCTACAATGAGCAGTTCTTC
TRBV7-2	TRBD1	once	TRBJ2-7	CASSLEGQGGYEQYF	TGTGCCAGCAGCTTAGAGGGACAGGGAGGCTACGAGCAGTACTTC
TRBV27	TRBD1	.	TRBJ1-2	CASSPQGQKYGYTF	TGTGCCAGCAGTCCCCAGGGACAGAAATATGGCTACACCTTC
TRBV4-1	.	.	TRBJ2-5	CASSQVFKGETQYF	TGCGCCAGCAGCCAAGTATTCAAAGGAGAGACCCAGTACTTC
TRBV6-5	TRBD1	.	TRBJ1-2	CASAGFDREGYTF	TGTGCCAGCGCCGGCTTTGACAGGGAGGGCTACACCTTC
TRBV5-4	.	.	TRBJ2-5	CASKGIQETQYF	TGTGCCAGCAAGGGGATCCAAGAGACCCAGTACTTC
TRBV27	TRBD1	.	TRBJ2-7	CASSLGTPQGASYEQYF	TGTGCCAGCAGTTTAGGGACCCCACAGGGGGCGTCCTACGAGCAGTACTTC